Included here is one T cell receptor (beta chain) sequence, with context. What it binds is unknown. The germline CDR1 and CDR2 sequences are LNHDA and SQIVND (reference sequence). The CDR3 has 12 residues. For TCR beta, cDNA was produced by 5'RACE template switching with UMIs. From the 5' RACE reads, TCRdb lists one entry per CDR3 protein and no DNA. Found here are around 260,000 distinct CDR3 sequences; the top ten clones hold around 3.9%. This record comes from a study of T cells expressing NK-cell markers. General study results and limits: In several donors, these clonotypes also led the CD3+CD56-NKG2C+ fraction.

Sequenced material: blood T cells: a sorted CD56 or NKG2C T cell subset, CD4+ or CD8+ T cells, or bulk PBMC T cells (not recorded which). This TCR came from a woman aged 18 to 69 in good health. The rearrangement links TRBV19 to TRBJ1-1; TCRdb designates TRBD1, a call that cannot be tested without DNA. The CDR3 sequence is CASSSQGGEAFF.